Here is one TCR beta chain with its context. Its specificity is unknown. The isolated RNA, all of it, was reverse transcribed, so expressed TCRB transcripts were what got sequenced. The assay was immunoSEQ multiplex PCR, and TCRdb's table has in-frame clones only and misses some. The sample includes around 300,000 clones, 15% of them seen just once. The sample comes from a study of beta chain features in type 1 diabetes. Background on the study: Cell yields, gender and age were similar in healthy donors and patients. Analysis included 100 million to 110 million sorted cells drawn from all samples.

CDR1 is LGHNA and CDR2 is YSLEER in the germline V gene. The CDR3 is 15 residues long. V was trimmed by 3 bases and J by 4 bases, leaving 12 bases between them. Study outcomes and limitations: The study found moderately but significantly shorter TCRB CDR3s in all four CD4+ subsets of Type 1 diabetes patients. Reduced insertions and increased deletions marked VDJ junctions in type 1 diabetes patients.

This chain connects TRBV4-3 to TRBJ1-4, with D perhaps TRBD1 (6 bases). This receptor was obtained from a young man with type 1 diabetes. What was sequenced was naive CD4+ T cells from blood. The CDR3 is CASSHIGQINEKLFF. The CDR3 DNA reads as TGCGCCAGCAGCCACATAGGACAGATTAATGAAAAACTGTTTTTT.